Sequencing of this T cell receptor (beta chain) was carried out in a study of shared clonotypes between healthy human individuals. V was shortened by 4 bases and J by 4 bases, with 15 bases between the two germline ends. This CDR3 spans 14 amino acids. The V gene's germline CDR1 is SQVTM and CDR2 ANQGSEA. Study processing details: Because ImmunoSEQ provided only junction sequences with no quality scores, the filtering differed. Assay: immunoSEQ multiplex PCR; the TCRdb copy retains only in-frame clones and omits some. The D gene and trimming were derived from the DNA, and the V and J assignments and clone size from that table. The data contain a few million clones, just over 90% of them singletons.

Sequencing was carried out using naive CD4+ T cells sorted from blood. Subset indicated: CD45RA+ positively selected. V usage is TRBV29-1 and J usage is TRBJ2-3; perhaps TRBD2 as D (6 bases). The TCR originated in a man aged 18-30 years in good health. CDR3 sequence reads: CSVAPRGSADTQYF. For the CDR3, the DNA is TGCAGCGTTGCCCCGCGGGGTTCCGCAGATACGCAGTATTTT.